This TCR beta chain derives from a study of T cell changes during pregnancy in multiple sclerosis. Measured with immunoSEQ multiplex PCR; TCRdb has only the in-frame clones, and not every one. The sample holds about 41,000 clones, around 89% seen once. This CDR3 spans 16 amino acids. CDR1 is MNHEY, CDR2 SMNVEV, per germline (reference sequence). Germline trimming cut 5 bases from V and 6 bases from J; bases unmatched to any gene: 13. The V gene is TRBV27, the J gene TRBJ1-2, with TRBD1 identical over 9 bases. This TCR was recovered from a female donor with multiple sclerosis, enrolled in a pregnancy study. The sequencing used CD4+ T cells from peripheral blood mononuclear cells, collected in the first trimester of pregnancy. Here the CDR3 DNA reads TGTGCCAGCAGTCCACATCTAGGGACAGGGAGAAATGGCTACACCTTC. Amino acids: CASSPHLGTGRNGYTF.